The T cell receptor beta chain described here comes from a study of blood T cells in healthy people across ages. Primers used in a second PCR of about 7 to 11 cycles were a sample-barcoded 5' primer and a J-beta primer mix. In TCRdb, the 5' RACE reads were re-called with MiXCR into one record per CDR3 protein. The table shows over 600,000 distinct CDR3 sequences, with roughly three fifths occurring only once. CDR1 is MDHEN, CDR2 SYDVKM, per germline. The CDR3 runs to 15 residues. With 10 bases clipped from V and 2 bases from J, the junction kept 14 bases outside the gene matches. Sequencing was done on a sample of blood. This rearrangement joins TRBV28 to TRBJ2-7, with 7 positions matching TRBD1. The clonotype was recovered from a middle-aged man in good health. The CDR3, as DNA: TGTGCCACTTCTCAGACAGGGCTGGGAACCTACGAGCAGTACTTC. Amino acid sequence: CATSQTGLGTYEQYF.